The rows below give T cell receptor beta chains drawn from one sample of a study of blood T cells in healthy people across ages. TCRdb reprocessed the 5' RACE reads via MiXCR and lists one record per CDR3 protein. Here the sample spans hundreds of thousands of distinct CDR3 sequences, 56% being singletons. The specimen sequenced was blood. The receptors originated from a man between 40 and 49 years old in good health. The CDR3 runs from the conserved cysteine through the conserved F or W. The order of the fields is J gene, CDR3 length, V gene, CDR3 protein.

j_call: TRBJ1-4
cdr3_length: 15
v_call: TRBV20-1
cdr3_aa: CSLAHSGGRVEKLFF

j_call: TRBJ2-5
cdr3_length: 16
v_call: TRBV5-1
cdr3_aa: CASQQWAAGHQETQYF

j_call: .
cdr3_length: 16
v_call: TRBV7-6
cdr3_aa: CASSLIIGGQGETQYF

j_call: TRBJ2-6
cdr3_length: 15
v_call: TRBV29-1
cdr3_aa: CSVGQPRGGANVLTF

j_call: TRBJ2-4
cdr3_length: 13
v_call: TRBV10-3
cdr3_aa: CAITGAGTVEQYF

j_call: TRBJ2-6
cdr3_length: 16
v_call: TRBV3-1
cdr3_aa: CASSYPQGSGANVLTF

j_call: TRBJ2-1
cdr3_length: 16
v_call: TRBV5-1
cdr3_aa: CASSLIAGVSYNEQFF

j_call: TRBJ2-7
cdr3_length: 15
v_call: TRBV20-1
cdr3_aa: CSALGGPPDFEEQYF

j_call: TRBJ1-6
cdr3_length: 13
v_call: TRBV6-5
cdr3_aa: CASSSGDNSPLHF

j_call: TRBJ1-4
cdr3_length: 14
v_call: TRBV19
cdr3_aa: CASSPRTHGEKLFF

j_call: TRBJ1-2
cdr3_length: 15
v_call: TRBV7-2
cdr3_aa: CASSLSGSWGDGYTF

j_call: TRBJ2-7
cdr3_length: 16
v_call: TRBV10-3
cdr3_aa: CAIERVSASGRREQYF